This T cell receptor beta chain is from a study of T cell responses to AZD1222 COVID-19 vaccine. Across the study: Both about-4-week and about-12-week second-dose recipients were combined.

Here immunoSEQ multiplex PCR was the method, and the copy in TCRdb shows in-frame clones only, minus some. There are roughly 150,000 clones in the sample; roughly 90% occur only once, and about 1.5% lies in the top ten. Overall study findings and caveats: CD4 TCRs covered the whole spike, strongest at regions 160-218 and 743-854.

CDR3 size: 14 residues. V was cut by 5 bases and J by 2 bases, with 11 bases left in between. CDR1 LGHNT and CDR2 FRNRAP come from the germline V gene. This clone has just one count. Its antigen remains unknown. The J gene is TRBJ2-3, the V gene TRBV12-5, with D maybe TRBD2 (6 bases). The clonotype comes from an adult in good health. The material was peripheral blood, obtained on day 0 of AZD1222 vaccination. The CDR3 loop is CASGLGLNTDTQYF. CDR3 coding DNA: TGTGCTAGTGGTCTAGGACTAAACACAGATACGCAGTATTTT.